The T cell receptor beta chain under discussion was sequenced for a study of beta chain features in type 1 diabetes. Regarding the study as a whole: There was a moderate but significant shortening of TCRB CDR3s in all four CD4+ subsets of Type 1 diabetes patients. Naive, central memory and regulatory TCRB repertoires appeared more similar among patients than healthy donors. Individuals with type 1 diabetes displayed fewer insertions and more deletions at VDJ junctions. Here, the possible influence of HLA type (on TCRB rearrangement) remained unresolved.

Concerning this clone itself: Its antigen is unidentified. Other DNA variants within this sample encode the same CDR3.

Sorted cells reached over 98% purity in every population. Per germline, CDR1 SQVTM and CDR2 ANQGSEA. The CDR3 length is 12 residues. The junction had 0 bases not matched to a gene; V was cut back by 1 base and J by 7 bases. Every bit of the isolated RNA underwent reverse transcription, so sequencing read expressed TCRB transcripts. TCRdb keeps only in-frame clones here, not all; method: immunoSEQ multiplex PCR. The sample consists of about 700,000 clones, roughly 13% of them appearing once. This chain uses TRBV29-1 with TRBJ1-5; 8 bases are shared with TRBD1. Input material: naive CD4+ T cells from blood. The TCR was taken from a man between 18 and 35 years old with type 1 diabetes. The CDR3 region has the DNA TGCAGCGTTGAAGGACAGGGGCAGCCCCAGCATTTT. It encodes CSVEGQGQPQHF.